This T cell receptor (beta chain) was recovered during a study of shared clonotypes between healthy human individuals (dated by TCRdb to 2020 to 2022). For context, the study as a whole: A few men and a couple of women, aged 18 to 49 years, made up the cohort. Per donor, three plates each were used for CD4 naive and CD4 memory, two for CD8 naive, and one for CD8 memory. Leukapheresis yielded between about 0.8 and 8.9 billion PBMCs per donor. The study deeply sequenced blood TCR repertoires of several healthy adults to estimate repertoire size and the extent of clonotype sharing between individuals. To increase sequencing depth and limit assay-specific biases, TCR repertoire library preparation and sequencing were carried out by different laboratories using diverse techniques.

For the CD8 naive samples, CD45RO-negative cells were positively selected for CCR7, yielding a CD45RA+CCR7+ population from which TemRA cells were excluded. The donors were healthy, HIV-negative adults with no recently reported acute infections or vaccinations. Only Caucasian adults living in Nashville, Tennessee, USA were represented among the donors. Blood was obtained by leukapheresis, after which PBMCs were separated by Ficoll-Histopaque density gradient centrifugation and cryopreserved in liquid nitrogen vapor phase. Purity and quantity of every magnetically sorted T cell population were checked by analytical flow cytometry. Genomic DNA was isolated from each sorted fraction and quantified by UV absorbance on a Nanodrop 2000c. Findings and caveats that apply to the study as a whole: When a few donors were compared, the shared fraction of clonotypes was 5% to 6.5% for naive CD4, around 4% for naive CD8, more than 2% for memory CD4, and less than 0.45% for memory CD8. Because the study included only a small number of donors, the genetic and exposure-history diversity represented was limited. Sampling was restricted to blood, and TCR repertoires in tissue are likely to differ from TCR repertoires in blood. Naive subsets generally had larger estimated clonotype richness than memory subsets. Rarefaction of sorted-subset datasets indicated incomplete sequencing despite the large sequencing depth. Compared with non-shared clonotypes, the clonotypes found in all four sorted-subset donors had higher generation probabilities. Based on pairwise subsampling, the degree of clonotype sharing among donors was expected to be affected by sequencing depth.

Worth noting for this clone: No antigen is known for it. Base qualities are not at hand, and no much larger clone is one base apart.

Using the deep immunoSEQ assay, TCR CDR3 regions were amplified from genomic DNA by multiplex PCR. Genomic DNA extracted from each cell subset was distributed evenly over all wells of several immunoSEQ 96-well plates, and each plate served as one replicate. For sorted subsets, each replicate PCR was loaded with around 200 ng genomic DNA, equivalent to some 27,000 T cell genomes. Purified libraries were quantified with a Qubit 3.0 fluorometer, sized on a Bioanalyzer 2100, and re-quantified with the KAPA Library Quantification kit. Each immunoSEQ 96-well plate was sequenced on its own single-read 150-cycle Illumina NextSeq 550 flow cell. The authors processed their data as follows. Because the immunoSEQ output included only junctional sequences and no quality scores, the filtering could not be the same as the filtering used for full-length reads. To assign V/J genes and CDR3, sequences were annotated against IMGT germline references using PyIR, a Python wrapper for IgBLAST v1.9. Reads were removed for weak V/J assignments (E-value above 1e-6), missing CDR3, stop codons, out-of-frame junctions, or ambiguous translated residues. A V3J clonotype was defined by an identical inferred V gene, J gene, and CDR3 amino acid sequence. To compute the percentage overlap between repertoires, the number of shared unique clonotypes was divided by the size of the smaller repertoire. Three approaches were used to assess repertoire richness: RTK rarefaction, the Chao1 estimator, and Recon v2.1 estimates of unobserved clonotypes. Generation probabilities were computed with OLGA for all TCRbeta clonotypes obtained by the gDNA method from several donors. As stored in TCRdb, this immuneACCESS dataset retains in-frame rearrangements with V and J assigned. A fraction of the clones does not appear; measured against another copy, unresolved V genes explain less than half of the discrepancy, and the remainder lacks a known reason. V and J calls and clone size are those listed in that table; D and trimming were worked out from the DNA. The sample yields roughly 2.1 million clones; more than 85% were counted once. In total, the top ten clones hold roughly 1.8% of the sample.

The source material was naive CD8+ T cells from PBMCs. Reading the label with the study, this specimen's cell subset or site is: CD45RA+CCR7+. The sequence came from a man between 18 and 35 years old in good health. Some clones in this sample may be carry-over from other donors' samples.

The CDR3 is CASSLTTGDDEQYF. The DNA reads as follows: TGTGCCAGCAGCTTAACGACAGGGGACGACGAGCAGTACTTC. In this chain, TRBV7-9 is recombined with TRBJ2-7; 8 bases in the junction line up with TRBD1. CDR1 and CDR2 were assigned from the germline V gene (reference sequence) as SEHNR and FQNEAQ. Including cysteine and phenylalanine, the CDR3 has 14 amino acids. Here the CDR3 DNA is all that survives: 42 bases in frame from base 1. V lost 2 bases and J lost 5 bases, and the count of bases not matched to a germline gene is 5. When the CDR3 is completed using the reference TRBV7-9 and TRBJ2-7 genes on either side, the full variable domain is DTGVSQNPRHKITKRGQNVTFRCDPISEHNRLYWYRQTLGQGPEFLTYFQNEAQLEKSRLLSDRFSAERPKGSFSTLEIQRTEQGDSAMYLCASSLTTGDDEQYFGPGTRLTVT.